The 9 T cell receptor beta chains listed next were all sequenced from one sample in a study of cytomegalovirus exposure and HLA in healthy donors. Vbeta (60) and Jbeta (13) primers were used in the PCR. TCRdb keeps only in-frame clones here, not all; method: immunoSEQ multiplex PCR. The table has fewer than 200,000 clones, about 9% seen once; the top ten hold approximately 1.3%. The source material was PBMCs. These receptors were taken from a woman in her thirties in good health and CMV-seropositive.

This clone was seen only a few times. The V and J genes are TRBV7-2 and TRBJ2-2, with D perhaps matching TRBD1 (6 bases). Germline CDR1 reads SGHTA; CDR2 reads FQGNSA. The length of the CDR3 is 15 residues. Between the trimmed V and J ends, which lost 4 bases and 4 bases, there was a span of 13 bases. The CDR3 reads CASSYQGTFTGELFF. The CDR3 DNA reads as TGTGCCAGCAGCTACCAGGGGACCTTCACCGGGGAGCTGTTTTTT.

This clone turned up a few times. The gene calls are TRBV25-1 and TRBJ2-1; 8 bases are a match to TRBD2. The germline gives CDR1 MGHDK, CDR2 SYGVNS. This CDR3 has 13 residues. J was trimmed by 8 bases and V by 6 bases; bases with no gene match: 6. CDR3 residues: CASRGRAGDEQFF. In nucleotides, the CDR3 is TGTGCCAGCAGGGGCCGAGCGGGGGATGAGCAGTTCTTC.

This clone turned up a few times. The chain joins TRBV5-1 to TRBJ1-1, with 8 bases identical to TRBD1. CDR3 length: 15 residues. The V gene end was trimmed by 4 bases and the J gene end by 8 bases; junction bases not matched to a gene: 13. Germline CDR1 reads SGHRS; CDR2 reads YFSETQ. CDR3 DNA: TGCGCCAGCAGCAGGGGACAGGATTCCGTCCTCGAAGCTTTCTTT. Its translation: CASSRGQDSVLEAFF.

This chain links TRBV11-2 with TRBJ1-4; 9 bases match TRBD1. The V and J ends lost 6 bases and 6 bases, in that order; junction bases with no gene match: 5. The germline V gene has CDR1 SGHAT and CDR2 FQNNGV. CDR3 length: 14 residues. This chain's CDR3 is CASRRRQGDEKLFF. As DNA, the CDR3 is TGTGCCAGCAGACGGAGACAGGGGGATGAAAAACTGTTTTTT.

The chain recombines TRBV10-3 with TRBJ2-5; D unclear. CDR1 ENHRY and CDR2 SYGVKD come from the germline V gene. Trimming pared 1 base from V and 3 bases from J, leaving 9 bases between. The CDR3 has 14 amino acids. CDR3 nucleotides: TGTGCCATCAGTGAGTTTGGAACAGAAGAGACCCAGTACTTC. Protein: CAISEFGTEETQYF.

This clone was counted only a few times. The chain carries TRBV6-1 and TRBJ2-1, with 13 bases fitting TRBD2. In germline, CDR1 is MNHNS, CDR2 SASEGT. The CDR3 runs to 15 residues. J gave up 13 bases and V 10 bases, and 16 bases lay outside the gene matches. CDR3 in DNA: TGTGCCACCTTAAAAGGACTAGCGGGAGCTATGTCTCAGTTCTTC. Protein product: CATLKGLAGAMSQFF.

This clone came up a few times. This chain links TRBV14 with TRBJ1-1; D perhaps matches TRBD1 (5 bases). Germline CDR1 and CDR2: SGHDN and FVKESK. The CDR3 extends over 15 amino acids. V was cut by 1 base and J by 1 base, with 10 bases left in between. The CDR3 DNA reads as TGTGCCAGCAGCCAAGGGAGGGGCTCGAACACTGAAGCTTTCTTT. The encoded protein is CASSQGRGSNTEAFF.

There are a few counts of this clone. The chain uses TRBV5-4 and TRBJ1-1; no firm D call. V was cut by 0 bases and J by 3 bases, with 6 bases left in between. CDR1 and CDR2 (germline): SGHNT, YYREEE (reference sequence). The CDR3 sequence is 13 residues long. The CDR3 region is CASSLDSDTEAFF. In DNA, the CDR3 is TGTGCCAGCAGCTTGGATTCAGACACTGAAGCTTTCTTT.

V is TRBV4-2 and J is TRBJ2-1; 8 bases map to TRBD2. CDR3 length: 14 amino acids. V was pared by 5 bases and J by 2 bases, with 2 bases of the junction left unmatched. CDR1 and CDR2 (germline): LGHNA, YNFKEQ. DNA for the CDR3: TGTGCCAGCAGCGGACTAGCCACCTACAATGAGCAGTTCTTC. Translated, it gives CASSGLATYNEQFF.